This record looks at one T cell receptor beta chain sequence and its context. Its specific antigen is unknown. No per-base quality is available; no much larger clone lies one base away. Donors were around 37 systemically healthy Caucasian individuals from Russia aged roughly 6 to 95 years. Around 9.9 milliliters of peripheral blood were collected from each donor into EDTA-treated Vacutainer tubes. PBMCs were isolated by Ficoll-Paque density-gradient centrifugation, with at least 7 million obtained per sample. Trizol reagent was used to extract total RNA from the PBMCs, yielding at least 6 micrograms per sample. The percentages of naive CD45RAhigh/CD27high T cells were determined by flow cytometry on a PBMC aliquot from every donor. Including the terminal cysteine and phenylalanine, the CDR3 comprises 15 residues. The CDR3 DNA has 45 bases and is translated from base 1. V was cut back by 5 bases and J by 4 bases, leaving a gap of 14 bases between them. CDR1 and CDR2 are drawn from the germline V gene: SGHTA, FQGNSA.

The record originates from a study of blood T cells in healthy people across ages (dated by TCRdb to between 2015 and 2017). The study in broad terms: In model experiments, template switching captured roughly one uniquely barcoded TCR beta cDNA molecule for every two T cells. The study measured age-related changes in TCR beta repertoire diversity using deep sequencing normalized with unique cDNA molecular identifiers. Donors were grouped into four age groups: young (average roughly 15 years), middle-aged (over 35), aged (around 56) and long-lived (roughly 80). The study analyzed two additional independent replicas of 1 million unique cDNA reads from the same blood draw for two donors, one aged 18 to 29 and one aged 80 or older.

Overall results and qualifications from the work: Compared with the aged group, the long-lived group had more naive CD4+ T cells, fewer expanded clones and increased TCR diversity, a pattern suggesting age selection. Conclusive comparison of naive and antigen-experienced compartments was prevented by the profiling of bulk unsorted PBMCs. Total diversity estimates from one million sequenced T cells were considered lower bounds and underestimates. Observed TCR beta diversity per million T cells fell roughly linearly with age, and a significant reduction was already apparent by age roughly 41. Donor CMV infection status was unknown, potentially confounding age-related changes in expanded clonotypes. The percentage of naive T cells measured by flow cytometry correlated strongly with observed TCR beta diversity.

Library construction relied on 5' RACE. Sequencing instrument: Illumina HiSeq 2500. A second PCR of roughly 7 to 12 cycles was performed with a sample-barcoded 5' primer and a J-beta primer mix. A unique molecular identifier was introduced onto each TCR beta cDNA molecule by a template-switch 5' adaptor carrying 12 random nucleotides. At least 3 million CDR3-containing paired-end reads were obtained from each sample. All of the RNA was converted into first-strand cDNA using the Mint cDNA synthesis kit, with a TRBC-specific oligonucleotide serving as the primer. After uracil-DNA glycosylase treatment, a first 18-cycle PCR used universal primers M1SS and BC2_uni_R on all cDNA. From the authors' description of their analysis: For normalization, 1 million high-quality reads, each with a distinct molecular identifier, were randomly selected from each sample. Instead of being binned into consensus sequences, reads with shared molecular identifiers were discarded. MiTCR, run with a Q25 quality threshold and the strictest error-elimination algorithm, handled CDR3 identification, clonotype clustering and error correction. Lower-bound total TCR beta diversity was estimated with a nonparametric unseen species model using Euler transformation. TCRdb took the public reads, trimmed them with fastp at Q25, ran MiXCR for clone calling and kept in-frame beta chains. Every distinct CDR3 protein forms one entry, paired with its most common genes and DNA. The V and J calls follow TCRdb's processing rather than the paper's. Counted in this sample were more than 500,000 distinct CDR3 sequences; about 27% of them appeared once. Approximately 3.5% of the sample belongs to the ten largest clones.

The same sample was also studied in work on T cells of mothers and their children. As the second paper documents: The donors were nine systemically healthy Caucasian individuals, made up of three mothers and their six children. cDNA synthesis consumed the entire amount of extracted RNA, loaded at 1.5 ug RNA in each 15 ul reaction. In the second PCR, the M1S primer introduced both the sample barcodes and 2-4 random nucleotides. Over 8.5 million TCR beta CDR3 reads were obtained for each mother, and some 3 million reads were obtained for each child. TCR recombination output is similarly shaped by thymic selection in related and unrelated pairs, with a minor effect exerted by inherited differences. Related mother-child pairs always showed normalized repertoire overlap that was slightly higher than in unrelated mother-child pairs, though the difference was never significant. With a sensitivity of about 100 clones per million clonotypes, no persistent microchimeric T cell clones were detected. To look for features that set related mother-child pairs apart from unrelated individuals, the researchers ran deep NGS to compare the TCR beta repertoires of mothers and children. Mothers averaged roughly 40 +/- 4 years of age and children averaged roughly 11 +/- 4 years. After adapter ligation with NEBNext reagents, the libraries were sequenced on Illumina HiSeq 2000 with 100+100 nt paired-end reads. To prevent cross-contamination, the mother and child libraries were prepared one month apart and sequenced in separate runs. Each donor had between about 450,000 and 2,300,000 distinct TCR beta clonotypes identified. Naive TCR beta clonotypes were estimated from low-frequency clonotypes matched to each donor's FACS-determined naive share, without sorting.

The rearrangement joined TRBV7-2 to TRBJ2-2; the D segment may tentatively be TRBD1 or TRBD2, each giving 6 matched bases. Input material: blood. The sequence was obtained from a boy between 2 and 10 years old in good health. The CDR3 amino acid sequence is: CASSLMGGSTGELFF. The nucleotide sequence is given as TGTGCCAGCAGCCTAATGGGGGGCAGCACCGGGGAGCTGTTTTTT.